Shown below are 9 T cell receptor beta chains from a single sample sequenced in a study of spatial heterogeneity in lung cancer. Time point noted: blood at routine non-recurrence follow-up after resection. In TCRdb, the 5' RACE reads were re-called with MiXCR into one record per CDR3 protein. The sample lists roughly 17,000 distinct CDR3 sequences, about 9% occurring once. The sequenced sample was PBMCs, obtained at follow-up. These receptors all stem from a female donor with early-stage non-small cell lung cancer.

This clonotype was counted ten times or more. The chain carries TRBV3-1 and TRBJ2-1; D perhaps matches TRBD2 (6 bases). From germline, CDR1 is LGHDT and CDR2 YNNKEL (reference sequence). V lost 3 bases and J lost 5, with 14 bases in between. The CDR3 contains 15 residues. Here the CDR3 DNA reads TGTGCCAGCAGCCATCAGAGCGGGCCTAACAATGAGCAGTTCTTC. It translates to CASSHQSGPNNEQFF.

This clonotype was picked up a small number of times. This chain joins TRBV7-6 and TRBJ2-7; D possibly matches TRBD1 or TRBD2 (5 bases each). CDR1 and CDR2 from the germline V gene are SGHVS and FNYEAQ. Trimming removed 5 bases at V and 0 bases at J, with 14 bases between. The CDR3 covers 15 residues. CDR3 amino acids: CASSGTGTGSYEQYF. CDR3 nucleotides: TGTGCCAGCAGCGGAACCGGGACGGGCTCCTACGAGCAGTACTTC.

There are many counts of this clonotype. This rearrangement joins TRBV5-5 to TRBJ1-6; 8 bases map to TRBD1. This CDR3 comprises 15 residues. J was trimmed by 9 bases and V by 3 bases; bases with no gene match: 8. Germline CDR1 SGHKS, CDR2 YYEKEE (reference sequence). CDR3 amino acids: CASSSPTGGGSPLHF. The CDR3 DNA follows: TGTGCCAGCAGCTCACCAACAGGGGGTGGTTCACCCCTCCACTTT.

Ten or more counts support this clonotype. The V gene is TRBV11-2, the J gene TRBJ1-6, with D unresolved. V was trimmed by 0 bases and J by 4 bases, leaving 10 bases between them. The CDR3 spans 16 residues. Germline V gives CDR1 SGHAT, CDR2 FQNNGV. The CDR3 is CASSLDVSGYNSPLHF. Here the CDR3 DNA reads TGTGCCAGCAGCTTAGATGTAAGCGGATATAATTCACCCCTCCACTTT.

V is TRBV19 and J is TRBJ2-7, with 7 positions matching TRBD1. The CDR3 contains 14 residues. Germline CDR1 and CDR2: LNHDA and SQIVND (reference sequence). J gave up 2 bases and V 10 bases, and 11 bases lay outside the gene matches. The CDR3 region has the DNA TGTGCCACCCAAGGCGGGCAGGGGGCCTACGAGCAGTACTTC. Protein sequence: CATQGGQGAYEQYF.

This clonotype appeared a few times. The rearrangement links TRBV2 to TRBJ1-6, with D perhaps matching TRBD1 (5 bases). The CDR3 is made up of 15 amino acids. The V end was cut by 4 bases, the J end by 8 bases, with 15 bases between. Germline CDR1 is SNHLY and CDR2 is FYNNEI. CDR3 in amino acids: CASSVDYRGDSPLHF. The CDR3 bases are TGTGCCAGCAGTGTTGACTATCGGGGGGATTCACCCCTCCACTTT.

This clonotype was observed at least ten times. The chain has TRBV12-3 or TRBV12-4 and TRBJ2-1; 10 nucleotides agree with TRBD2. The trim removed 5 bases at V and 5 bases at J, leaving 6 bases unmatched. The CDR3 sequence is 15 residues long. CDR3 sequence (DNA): TGTGCCAGCAGTCCTCTAGCGGGAGCTAACAATGAGCAGTTCTTC. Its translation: CASSPLAGANNEQFF.

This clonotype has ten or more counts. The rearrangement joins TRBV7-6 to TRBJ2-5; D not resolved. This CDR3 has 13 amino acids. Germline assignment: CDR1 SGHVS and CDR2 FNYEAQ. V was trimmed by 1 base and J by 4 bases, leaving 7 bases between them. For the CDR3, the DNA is TGTGCCAGCAGCTTAGGTCCGTCAGAGACCCAGTACTTC. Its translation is CASSLGPSETQYF.

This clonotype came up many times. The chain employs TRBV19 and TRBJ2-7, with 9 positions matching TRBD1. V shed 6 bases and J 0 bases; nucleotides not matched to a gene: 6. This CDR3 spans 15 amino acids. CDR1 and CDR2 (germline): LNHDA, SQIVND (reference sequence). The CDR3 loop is CASRLSTGGSYEQYF. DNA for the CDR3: TGTGCCAGTAGACTATCGACAGGGGGCTCCTACGAGCAGTACTTC.